The present T cell receptor beta chain was sequenced within a study of blood T cell repertoires in COVID-19. The V segment lost 2 bases and the J segment 6 bases; nucleotides outside the gene matches: 10. The CDR3 has 17 amino acids. CDR1 SGHAT and CDR2 FQNNGV come from the germline V gene. Method: immunoSEQ multiplex PCR; TCRdb's copy keeps in-frame clones and lacks some. The sample has tens of thousands of clones; 84% are singletons. This receptor was obtained from a man in his sixties with acute or convalescent COVID-19. Input material: peripheral blood. The rearrangement links TRBV11-2 to TRBJ2-7, with 13 bases that match TRBD2. CDR3 coding DNA: TGTGCCAGCAGCTTAAGTCTTACTAGCGGGGGGGCTCCCGAGCAGTACGTC. It specifies CASSLSLTSGGAPEQYV.